The following is a T cell receptor beta chain sequence with its context. TCRdb reanalysed the PCR reads using MiXCR and keeps one entry per CDR3 protein. The table lists tens of thousands of distinct CDR3 sequences, approximately 57% of them singletons, with roughly 0.9% in the top ten. The data are from a study of vaccination and CD4 T cells after COVID-19. Germline lookup yields CDR1 MNHNS and CDR2 SASEGT. This CDR3 region has 15 residues. V was shortened by 11 bases and J by 2 bases, with 21 bases between the two germline ends. The input for sequencing was CD4+ T cells from blood, taken before SARS-CoV-2 vaccination. This sequence joins TRBV6-1 and TRBJ1-2; tentative D call: TRBD1 (6 bases). The clonotype was recovered from a human donor who had recovered from COVID-19. The CDR3: CAGQTGTLDNYGYTF. CDR3 sequence (DNA): TGTGCCGGACAAACCGGGACACTTGACAACTATGGCTACACCTTC.